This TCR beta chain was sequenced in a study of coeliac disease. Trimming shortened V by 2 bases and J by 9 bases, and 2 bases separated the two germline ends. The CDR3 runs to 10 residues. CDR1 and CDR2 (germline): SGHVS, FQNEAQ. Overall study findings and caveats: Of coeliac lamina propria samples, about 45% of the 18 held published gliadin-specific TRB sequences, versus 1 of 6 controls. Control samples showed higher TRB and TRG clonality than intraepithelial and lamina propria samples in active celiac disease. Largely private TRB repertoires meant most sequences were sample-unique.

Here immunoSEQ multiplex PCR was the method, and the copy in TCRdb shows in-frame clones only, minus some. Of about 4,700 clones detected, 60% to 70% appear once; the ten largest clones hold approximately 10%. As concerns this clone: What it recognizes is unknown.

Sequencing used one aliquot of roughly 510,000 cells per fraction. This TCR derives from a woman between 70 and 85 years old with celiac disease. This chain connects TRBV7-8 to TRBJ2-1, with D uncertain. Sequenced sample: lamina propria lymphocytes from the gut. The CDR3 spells CASSLREQFF. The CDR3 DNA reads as TGTGCCAGCAGCTTACGTGAGCAGTTCTTC.